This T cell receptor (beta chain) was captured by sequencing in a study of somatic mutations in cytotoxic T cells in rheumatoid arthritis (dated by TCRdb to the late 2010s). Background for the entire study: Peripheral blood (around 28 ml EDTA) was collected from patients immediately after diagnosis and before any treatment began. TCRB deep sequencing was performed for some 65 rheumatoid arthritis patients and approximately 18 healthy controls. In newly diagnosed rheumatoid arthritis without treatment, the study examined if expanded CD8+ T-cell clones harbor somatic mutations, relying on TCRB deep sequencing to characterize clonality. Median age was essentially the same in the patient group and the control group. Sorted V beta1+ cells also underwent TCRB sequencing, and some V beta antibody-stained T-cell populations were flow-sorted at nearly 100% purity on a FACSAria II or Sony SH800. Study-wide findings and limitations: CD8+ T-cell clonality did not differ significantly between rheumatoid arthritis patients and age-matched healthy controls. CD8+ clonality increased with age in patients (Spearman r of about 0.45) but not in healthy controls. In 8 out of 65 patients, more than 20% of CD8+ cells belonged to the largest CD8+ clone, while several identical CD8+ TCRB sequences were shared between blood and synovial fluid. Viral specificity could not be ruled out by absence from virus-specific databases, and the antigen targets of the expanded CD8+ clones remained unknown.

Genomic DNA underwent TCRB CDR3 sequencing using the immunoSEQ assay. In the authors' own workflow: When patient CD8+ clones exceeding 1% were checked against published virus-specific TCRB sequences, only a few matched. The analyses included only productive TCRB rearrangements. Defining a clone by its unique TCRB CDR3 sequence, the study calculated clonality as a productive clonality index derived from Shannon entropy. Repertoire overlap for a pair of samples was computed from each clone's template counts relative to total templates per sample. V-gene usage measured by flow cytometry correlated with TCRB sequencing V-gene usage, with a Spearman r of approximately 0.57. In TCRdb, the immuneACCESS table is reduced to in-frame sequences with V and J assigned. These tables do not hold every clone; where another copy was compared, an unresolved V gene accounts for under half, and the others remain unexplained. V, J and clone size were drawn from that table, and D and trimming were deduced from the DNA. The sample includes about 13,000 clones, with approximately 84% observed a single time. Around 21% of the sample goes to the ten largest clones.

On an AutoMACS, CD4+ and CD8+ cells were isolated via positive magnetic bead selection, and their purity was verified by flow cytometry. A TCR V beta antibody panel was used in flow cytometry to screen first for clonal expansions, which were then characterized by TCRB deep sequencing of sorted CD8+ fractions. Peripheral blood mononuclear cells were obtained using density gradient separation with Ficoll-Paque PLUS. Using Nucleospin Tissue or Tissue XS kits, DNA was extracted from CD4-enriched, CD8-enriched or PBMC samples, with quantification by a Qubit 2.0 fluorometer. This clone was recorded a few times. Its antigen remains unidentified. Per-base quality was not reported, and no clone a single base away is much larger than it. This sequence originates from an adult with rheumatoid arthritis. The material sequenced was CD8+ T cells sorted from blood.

The nucleotide sequence reads TGCAGCGTAGGGACAGGGTTGAATCAGCCCCAGCATTTT. The resulting protein is CSVGTGLNQPQHF. The chain is encoded by TRBV29-1 joined to TRBJ1-5, and 9 bases in between align with TRBD1. The CDR3 runs 13 amino acids, cysteine and phenylalanine included. Here the CDR3 DNA is all that survives: 39 bases in frame from base 1. V and J are trimmed by 6 bases and 4 bases, and the gene matches miss 4 bases of the junction. In the germline V gene, CDR1 corresponds to SQVTM and CDR2 to ANQGSEA.